This passage covers 22 T cell receptor beta chains from one sample sequenced in a study of blood T cell repertoires in COVID-19. Method: immunoSEQ multiplex PCR; TCRdb's copy keeps in-frame clones and lacks some. The sample consists of 250,000 to 300,000 clones, roughly nine tenths of them appearing once. The specimen was PBMCs or T cells enriched from blood (not recorded which). These receptors were collected from a human donor in a cohort exposed to, infected with or recovered from COVID-19 (not recorded which). The donor label of this sample is uncertain.

The chain joins TRBV30 to TRBJ1-4; TRBD1 is a possible D gene (5 bases). Trimming pared 2 bases from V and 7 bases from J, leaving 11 bases between. CDR3 length: 13 residues. The germline V gene has CDR1 GTSNPN and CDR2 SVGIG (reference sequence). CDR3 in amino acids: CAWSKQGTEKLFF. The CDR3 region has the DNA TGTGCCTGGAGTAAGCAGGGAACTGAAAAACTGTTTTTT.

The V and J genes are TRBV24-1 and TRBJ2-2; 11 bases match TRBD1. The CDR3 has 16 residues. The trim removed 3 bases at V and 5 bases at J, leaving 4 bases unmatched. Germline lookup yields CDR1 KGHDR and CDR2 SFDVKD. CDR3 DNA: TGTGCCACCAGTGATGTGGACAGGGGGCAAACCGGGGAGCTGTTTTTT. As protein: CATSDVDRGQTGELFF.

The chain uses TRBV9 and TRBJ2-4; tentative D call: TRBD2 (6 bases). V dropped 3 bases and J dropped 0 bases, with 10 bases sitting between them. Germline CDR1 and CDR2: SGDLS and YYNGEE. The CDR3 loop spans 15 amino acids. DNA of the CDR3: TGTGCCAGCAGCGGTCACGGGGGAGCCAAAAACATTCAGTACTTC. Its translation: CASSGHGGAKNIQYF.

In this sample, this clone turned up a few times. The chain employs TRBV24-1 and TRBJ1-1, with 7 bases lining up with TRBD1. Germline V gene lookup returns CDR1 KGHDR and CDR2 SFDVKD. This CDR3 contains 16 residues. V was clipped by 2 bases and J by 6 bases; unmatched bases: 11. The DNA of the CDR3 is TGTGCCACCAGTGATTCGACCCCAGACAGGGAGGCTGAAGCTTTCTTT. Translation: CATSDSTPDREAEAFF.

The chain employs TRBV19 and TRBJ2-7, with D possibly being TRBD2 (5 bases). Trimming shortened V by 3 bases and J by 2 bases, and 11 bases separated the two germline ends. The CDR3 is 14 amino acids. CDR1 and CDR2 from the germline V gene are LNHDA and SQIVND (reference sequence). In DNA, the CDR3 is TGTGCCAGTAGTATCTCCGGGGTAGCCTACGAGCAGTACTTC. Residues: CASSISGVAYEQYF.

The chain employs TRBV2 and TRBJ2-5; 7 nucleotides agree with TRBD1. CDR1 and CDR2 (germline): SNHLY, FYNNEI. This CDR3 has 15 residues. J lost 2 bases, V lost 5 bases, and 8 bases had no gene match. This CDR3 reads CASSPQGSRQETQYF. The CDR3 bases are TGTGCCAGCAGTCCACAGGGGAGTCGTCAAGAGACCCAGTACTTC. Drawing the rest from reference TRBV2 and TRBJ2-5, the complete variable domain is EPEVTQTPSHQVTQMGQEVILRCVPISNHLYFYWYRQILGQKVEFLVSFYNNEISEKSEIFDDQFSVERPDGSNFTLKIRSTKLEDSAMYFCASSPQGSRQETQYFGPGTRLLVL.

The chain combines TRBV6-5 with TRBJ1-1, with no clear D. CDR3 size: 12 residues. Germline values: CDR1 MNHEY, CDR2 SVGAGI. V lost 5 bases, J lost 1 base, and 5 bases lay in between. The CDR3: CASSKPNTEAFF. CDR3 DNA sequence: TGTGCCAGCAGTAAGCCGAACACTGAAGCTTTCTTT.

This clone was observed a handful of times. The chain recombines TRBV11-2 with TRBJ2-7; the D gene is possibly TRBD1 (6 bases). Germline V gene data show CDR1 as SGHAT and CDR2 as FQNNGV. The CDR3 extends over 13 amino acids. Trimming took 4 bases from V and 1 from J, leaving 8 bases between them. This CDR3 is CASSSDRSYEQYF. In DNA form, the CDR3 reads TGTGCCAGCAGCTCGGACAGATCCTACGAGCAGTACTTC. Drawing the rest from reference TRBV11-2 and TRBJ2-7, the complete variable domain is EAGVAQSPRYKIIEKRQSVAFWCNPISGHATLYWYQQILGQGPKLLIQFQNNGVVDDSQLPKDRFSAERLKGVDSTLKIQPAKLEDSAVYLCASSSDRSYEQYFGPGTRLTVT.

CDR3 loop: CASSLTSGGRDTQYF. CDR3 DNA: TGTGCCAGCAGCTTGACTAGCGGGGGGAGAGATACGCAGTATTTT. V and J are TRBV6-2 or TRBV6-3 and TRBJ2-3; 13 nucleotides line up with TRBD2. The CDR3 sequence is 15 residues long. J lost 5 bases, V lost 6 bases, and 5 bases had no gene match. Germline V gene data show CDR1 as MNHEY and CDR2 as SVGEGT.

The CDR3: CASSPTAISSYNSPLHF. The DNA of the CDR3 is TGTGCCAGCAGTCCGACAGCTATTAGCTCCTATAATTCACCCCTCCACTTT. The chain has TRBV27 and TRBJ1-6; D perhaps matches TRBD1 (5 bases). Germline CDR1 and CDR2: MNHEY and SMNVEV (reference sequence). This CDR3 comprises 17 residues. V lost 5 bases and J lost 0, with 14 bases in between.

The genes are TRBV25-1 and TRBJ1-6, with D possibly being TRBD1 (6 bases). V gave up 4 bases and J gave up 8 bases, with 15 bases separating them. Per the germline V gene, CDR1 is MGHDK and CDR2 is SYGVNS. CDR3 size: 15 residues. The CDR3 DNA is TGTGCCAGCAGTGCGCAGGGGATTCTTCATTCACCCCTCCACTTT. It is translated as CASSAQGILHSPLHF.

The chain couples TRBV30 to TRBJ1-2, with 7 bases matching TRBD1. V gave up 8 bases and J gave up 7 bases; unmatched junction bases: 7. The CDR3 is made up of 11 amino acids. CDR1 is GTSNPN and CDR2 is SVGIG in the germline V gene (reference sequence). CDR3 residues: CAGPQGGGYTF. CDR3 DNA sequence: TGTGCCGGACCCCAGGGGGGTGGCTACACCTTC.

This chain connects TRBV9 to TRBJ2-1; TRBD2 might be the D (5 bases). The CDR3 spans 13 residues. Germline CDR1 and CDR2: SGDLS and YYNGEE. V shed 3 bases and J shed 8 bases, with 12 bases lying between them. The CDR3 DNA reads as TGTGCCAGCAGCGGAGGGAGTCGCCATGAGCAGTTCTTC. The encoded protein is CASSGGSRHEQFF.

The gene calls are TRBV18 and TRBJ1-4, with 8 bases fitting TRBD1. This CDR3 spans 13 amino acids. Germline CDR1 and CDR2: KGHSH and LQKENI. With V trimmed by 11 bases and J by 8 bases, 10 bases remained unmatched. CDR3 nucleotide sequence: TGTGCCGGTTCCGGGACAGGAGGAGAAAAACTGTTTTTT. This encodes CAGSGTGGEKLFF. The entire variable domain, with the rest obtained from reference TRBV18 and TRBJ1-4, is as follows: NAGVMQNPRHLVRRRGQEARLRCSPMKGHSHVYWYRQLPEEGLKFMVYLQKENIIDESGMPKERFSAEFPKEGPSILRIQQVVRGDSAAYFCAGSGTGGEKLFFGSGTQLSVL.

CDR3 DNA: TGTGCCAGTAGTATAGTCCGGGGGAACACTGAAGCTTTCTTT. This sequence encodes CASSIVRGNTEAFF. The V call is TRBV19, the J call TRBJ1-1; D remains unclear. V shed 1 base and J shed 1 base, with 7 bases lying between them. The germline gives CDR1 LNHDA, CDR2 SQIVND (reference sequence). The CDR3 is 14 residues long.

V is TRBV5-5 and J is TRBJ1-6; TRBD1 is a possible D gene (6 bases). Germline V gene lookup returns CDR1 SGHKS and CDR2 YYEKEE (reference sequence). The V gene lost 3 bases and the J gene lost 14 bases, with 24 bases spanning the gap. The CDR3 runs 16 residues. The CDR3 sequence is CASSSRTANSLWALHF. Here the CDR3 DNA reads TGTGCCAGCAGCTCCCGGACAGCTAACTCATTGTGGGCCCTCCACTTT.

The chain couples TRBV4-3 to TRBJ1-1, with D tentatively TRBD1 (6 bases). With 0 bases removed from V and 1 base from J, the gap between germline ends came to 12 bases. This CDR3 spans 16 amino acids. Germline V lookup: CDR1 LGHNA, CDR2 YSLEER. The CDR3 loop is CASSQDVGTRNTEAFF. The CDR3 DNA sequence: TGCGCCAGCAGCCAAGATGTCGGGACAAGGAACACTGAAGCTTTCTTT.

The table lists this clone with a count of one. This sequence joins TRBV7-8 and TRBJ1-4; perhaps TRBD1 as D (5 bases). Germline CDR1 is SGHVS and CDR2 is FQNEAQ. Trimming left V 5 bases short and J 5 bases short, with 21 bases between. The CDR3 spans 17 residues. This chain's CDR3 is CASSLPRVRDGNEKLFF. The CDR3 nucleotides read TGTGCCAGCAGCCTCCCCCGGGTGCGGGACGGAAATGAAAAACTGTTTTTT.

The chain employs TRBV5-5 and TRBJ1-3, with 7 positions matching TRBD1. J was trimmed by 0 bases and V by 5 bases; bases with no gene match: 5. CDR1 SGHKS and CDR2 YYEKEE come from the germline V gene (reference sequence). This CDR3 region has 15 residues. CDR3 DNA sequence: TGTGCCAGCAGTTTTGGGACAGTCTCTGGAAACACCATATATTTT. Its translation is CASSFGTVSGNTIYF. Drawing the rest from reference TRBV5-5 and TRBJ1-3, the complete variable domain is DAGVTQSPTHLIKTRGQQVTLRCSPISGHKSVSWYQQVLGQGPQFIFQYYEKEERGRGNFPDRFSARQFPNYSSELNVNALLLGDSALYLCASSFGTVSGNTIYFGEGSWLTVV.

The chain is built from TRBV7-8 and TRBJ2-7, with D possibly matching TRBD2 (6 bases). CDR1 and CDR2 from the germline V gene are SGHVS and FQNEAQ. The length of the CDR3 is 13 residues. V was clipped by 1 base and J by 7 bases, with 11 bases between them. The CDR3 protein is CASSLGRGWEQYF. The CDR3 bases are TGTGCCAGCAGCTTAGGGAGGGGATGGGAGCAGTACTTC.

The chain carries TRBV4-2 and TRBJ1-4, with a weak D call TRBD1 (5 bases). This CDR3 has 15 residues. V was clipped by 4 bases and J by 0 bases, with 9 bases between them. Germline V lookup: CDR1 LGHNA, CDR2 YNFKEQ. This CDR3 is CASSLGGATNEKLFF. The CDR3 nucleotides read TGTGCCAGCAGCCTCGGGGGGGCAACTAATGAAAAACTGTTTTTT.

The chain links TRBV11-3 to TRBJ2-1; perhaps TRBD1 as D (6 bases). Looked up from germline, CDR1 is SGHNT and CDR2 is YENEEA. V gave up 2 bases and J gave up 7 bases, with 9 bases separating them. CDR3 length equals 13 residues. CDR3 sequence: CASSLSRGNEQFF. In nucleotides, the CDR3 is TGTGCCAGCAGCTTATCCAGGGGTAATGAGCAGTTCTTC. The entire variable domain, with the rest obtained from reference TRBV11-3 and TRBJ2-1, is as follows: EAGVVQSPRYKIIEKKQPVAFWCNPISGHNTLYWYLQNLGQGPELLIRYENEEAVDDSQLPKDRFSAERLKGVDSTLKIQPAELGDSAVYLCASSLSRGNEQFFGPGTRLTVL.